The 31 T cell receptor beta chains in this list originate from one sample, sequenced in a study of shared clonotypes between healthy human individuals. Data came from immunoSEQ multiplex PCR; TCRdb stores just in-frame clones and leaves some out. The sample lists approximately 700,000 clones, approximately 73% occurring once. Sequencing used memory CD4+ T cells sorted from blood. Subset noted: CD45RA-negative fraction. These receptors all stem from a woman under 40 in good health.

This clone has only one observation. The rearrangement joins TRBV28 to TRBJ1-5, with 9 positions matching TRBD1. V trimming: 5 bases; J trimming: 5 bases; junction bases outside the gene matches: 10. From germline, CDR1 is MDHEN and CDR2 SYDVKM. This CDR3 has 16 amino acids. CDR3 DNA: TGTGCCAGCAGTCCATCCGGGACAGGGAGCTATCAGCCCCAGCATTTT. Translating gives CASSPSGTGSYQPQHF.

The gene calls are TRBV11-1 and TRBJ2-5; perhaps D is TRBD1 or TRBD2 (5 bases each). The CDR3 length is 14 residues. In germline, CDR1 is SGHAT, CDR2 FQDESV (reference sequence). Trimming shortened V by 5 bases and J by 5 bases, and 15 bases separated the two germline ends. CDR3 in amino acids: CASSPGAPGETQYF. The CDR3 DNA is TGTGCCAGCAGCCCCGGGGCGCCTGGGGAGACCCAGTACTTC.

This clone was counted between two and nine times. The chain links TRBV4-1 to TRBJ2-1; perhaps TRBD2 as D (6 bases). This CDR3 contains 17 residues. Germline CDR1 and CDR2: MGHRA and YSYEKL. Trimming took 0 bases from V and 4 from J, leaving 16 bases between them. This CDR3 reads CASSQDLGGGAYNEQFF. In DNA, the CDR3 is TGCGCCAGCAGCCAAGATTTGGGGGGAGGCGCTTACAATGAGCAGTTCTTC.

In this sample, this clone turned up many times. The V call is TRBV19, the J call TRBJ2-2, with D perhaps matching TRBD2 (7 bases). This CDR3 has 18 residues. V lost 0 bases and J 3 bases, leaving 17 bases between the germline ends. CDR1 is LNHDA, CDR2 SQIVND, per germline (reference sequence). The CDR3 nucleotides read TGTGCCAGTAGTATAGATTTGGCGGGGGCCCGGGACACCGGGGAGCTGTTTTTT. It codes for CASSIDLAGARDTGELFF.

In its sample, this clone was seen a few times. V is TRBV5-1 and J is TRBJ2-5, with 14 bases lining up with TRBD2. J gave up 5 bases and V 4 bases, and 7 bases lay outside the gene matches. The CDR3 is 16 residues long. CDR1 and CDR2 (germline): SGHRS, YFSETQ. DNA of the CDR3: TGCGCCAGCAGCGCTCAGACTAGCGGGAGGGGTGAGACCCAGTACTTC. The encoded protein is CASSAQTSGRGETQYF.

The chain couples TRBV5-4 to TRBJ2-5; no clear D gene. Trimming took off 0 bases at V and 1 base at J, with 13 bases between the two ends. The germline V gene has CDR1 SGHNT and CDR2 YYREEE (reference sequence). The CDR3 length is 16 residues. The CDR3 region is CASSLGVPGFQETQYF. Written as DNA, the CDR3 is TGTGCCAGCAGCTTGGGTGTGCCGGGTTTCCAAGAGACCCAGTACTTC.

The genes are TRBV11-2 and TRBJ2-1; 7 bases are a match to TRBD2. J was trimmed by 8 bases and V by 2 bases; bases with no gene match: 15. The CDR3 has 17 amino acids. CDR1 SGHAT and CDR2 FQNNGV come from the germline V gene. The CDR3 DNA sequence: TGTGCCAGCAGCTTAAGTTGGTCAACTAGCGATTTCTATGAGCAGTTCTTC. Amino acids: CASSLSWSTSDFYEQFF.

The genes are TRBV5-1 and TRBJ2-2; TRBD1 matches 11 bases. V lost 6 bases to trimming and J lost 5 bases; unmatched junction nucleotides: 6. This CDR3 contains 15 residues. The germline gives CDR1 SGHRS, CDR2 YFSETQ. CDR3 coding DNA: TGCGCCAGCACCTTCGGGACAGGGGGGACCGGGGAGCTGTTTTTT. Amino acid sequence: CASTFGTGGTGELFF.

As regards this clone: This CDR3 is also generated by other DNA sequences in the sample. This chain's CDR3 is CASSLGERGYTF. CDR3 sequence (DNA): TGTGCCAGCAGCTTAGGGGAGCGTGGCTACACCTTC. The gene calls are TRBV7-9 and TRBJ1-2; D not resolved. The CDR3 is made up of 12 amino acids. V was shortened by 1 base and J by 7 bases, with 7 bases between the two germline ends. The germline CDR1 and CDR2 sequences are SEHNR and FQNEAQ (reference sequence).

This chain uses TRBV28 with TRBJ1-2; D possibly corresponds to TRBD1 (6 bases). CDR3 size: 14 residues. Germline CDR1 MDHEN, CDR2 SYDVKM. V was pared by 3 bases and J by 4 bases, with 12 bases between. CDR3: CASSFPDRLYGYTF. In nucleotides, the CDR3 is TGTGCCAGCAGTTTTCCTGACAGGCTCTATGGCTACACCTTC.

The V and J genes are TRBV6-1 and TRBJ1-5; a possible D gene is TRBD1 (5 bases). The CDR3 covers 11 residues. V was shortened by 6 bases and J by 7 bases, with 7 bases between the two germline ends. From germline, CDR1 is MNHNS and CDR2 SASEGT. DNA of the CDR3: TGTGCCAGCAGCCGGGGGCAGCCCCAGCATTTT. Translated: CASSRGQPQHF.

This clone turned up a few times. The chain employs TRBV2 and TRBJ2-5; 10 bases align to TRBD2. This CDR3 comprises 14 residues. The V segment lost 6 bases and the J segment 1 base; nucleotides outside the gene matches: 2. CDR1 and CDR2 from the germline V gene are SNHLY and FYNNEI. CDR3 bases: TGTGCCAGCAGACTAGCGGGAACCCAAGAGACCCAGTACTTC. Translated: CASRLAGTQETQYF.

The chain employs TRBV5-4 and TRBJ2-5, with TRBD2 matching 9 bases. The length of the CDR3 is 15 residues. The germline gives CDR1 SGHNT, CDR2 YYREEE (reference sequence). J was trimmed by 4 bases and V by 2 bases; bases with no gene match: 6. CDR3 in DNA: TGTGCCAGCAGCTTCGGTAGCGGGAGTCCAGAGACCCAGTACTTC. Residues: CASSFGSGSPETQYF.

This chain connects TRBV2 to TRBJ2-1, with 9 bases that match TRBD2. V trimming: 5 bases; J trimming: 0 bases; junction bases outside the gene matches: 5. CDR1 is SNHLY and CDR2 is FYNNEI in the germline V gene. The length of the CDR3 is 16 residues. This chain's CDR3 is CASSTRTSVSYNEQFF. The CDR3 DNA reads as TGTGCCAGCAGTACCCGGACTAGCGTCTCCTACAATGAGCAGTTCTTC.

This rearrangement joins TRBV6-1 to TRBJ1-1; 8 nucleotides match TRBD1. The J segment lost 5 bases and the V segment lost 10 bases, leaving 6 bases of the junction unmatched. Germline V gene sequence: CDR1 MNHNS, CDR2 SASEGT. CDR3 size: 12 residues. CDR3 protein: CAIRTGRTEAFF. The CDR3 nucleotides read TGTGCCATCCGGACAGGGAGAACTGAAGCTTTCTTT.

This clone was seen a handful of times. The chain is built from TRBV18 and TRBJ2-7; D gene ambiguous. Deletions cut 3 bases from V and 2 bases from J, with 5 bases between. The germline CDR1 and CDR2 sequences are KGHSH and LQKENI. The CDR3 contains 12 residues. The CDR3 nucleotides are TGTGCCAGCTCACCCTCTACCTACGAGCAGTACTTC. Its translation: CASSPSTYEQYF.

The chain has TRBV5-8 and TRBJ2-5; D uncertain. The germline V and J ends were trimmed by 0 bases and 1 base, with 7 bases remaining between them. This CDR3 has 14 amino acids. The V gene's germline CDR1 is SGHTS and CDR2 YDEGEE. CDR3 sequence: CASSLGNSQETQYF. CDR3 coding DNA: TGTGCCAGCAGCTTGGGTAACAGCCAAGAGACCCAGTACTTC.

This CDR3 is CASSLVGARFLNNEQFF. The DNA of the CDR3 is TGTGCCAGCAGCTTAGTCGGGGCGAGATTCCTTAACAATGAGCAGTTCTTC. The chain uses TRBV7-2 and TRBJ2-1, with D possibly being TRBD1 or TRBD2 (5 bases each). This CDR3 has 17 residues. The V and J ends lost 1 base and 5 bases respectively, with 18 bases between them. The germline gives CDR1 SGHTA, CDR2 FQGNSA.

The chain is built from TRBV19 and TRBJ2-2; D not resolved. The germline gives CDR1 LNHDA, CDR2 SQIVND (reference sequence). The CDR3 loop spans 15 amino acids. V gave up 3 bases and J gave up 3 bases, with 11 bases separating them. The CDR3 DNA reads TGTGCCAGTAGTATCGGGCAGGTATACACCGGGGAGCTGTTTTTT. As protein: CASSIGQVYTGELFF.

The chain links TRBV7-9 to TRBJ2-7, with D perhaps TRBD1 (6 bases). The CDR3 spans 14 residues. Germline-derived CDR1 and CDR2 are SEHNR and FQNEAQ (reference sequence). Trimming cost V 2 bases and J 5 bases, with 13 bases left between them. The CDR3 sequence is CASSLSQGSNEQYF. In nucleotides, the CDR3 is TGTGCCAGCAGCTTATCCCAGGGGAGTAACGAGCAGTACTTC.

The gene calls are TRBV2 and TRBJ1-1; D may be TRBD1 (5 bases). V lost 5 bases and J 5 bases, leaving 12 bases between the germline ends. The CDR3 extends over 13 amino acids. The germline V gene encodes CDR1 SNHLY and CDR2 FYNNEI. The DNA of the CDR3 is TGTGCCAGCAGTAACCCCGGGGGGACTGAAGCTTTCTTT. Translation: CASSNPGGTEAFF.

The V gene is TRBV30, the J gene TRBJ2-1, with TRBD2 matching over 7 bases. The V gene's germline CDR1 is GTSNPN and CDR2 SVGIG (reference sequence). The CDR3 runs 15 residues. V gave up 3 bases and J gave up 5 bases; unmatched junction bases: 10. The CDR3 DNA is TGTGCCTGGAGCTCGACTAGCTGGTCAGACAATGAGCAGTTCTTC. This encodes CAWSSTSWSDNEQFF. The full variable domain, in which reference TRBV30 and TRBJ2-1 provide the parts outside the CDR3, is SQTIHQWPATLVQPVGSPLSLECTVEGTSNPNLYWYRQAAGRGLQLLFYSVGIGQISSEVPQNLSASRPQDRQFILSSKKLLLSDSGFYLCAWSSTSWSDNEQFFGPGTRLTVL.

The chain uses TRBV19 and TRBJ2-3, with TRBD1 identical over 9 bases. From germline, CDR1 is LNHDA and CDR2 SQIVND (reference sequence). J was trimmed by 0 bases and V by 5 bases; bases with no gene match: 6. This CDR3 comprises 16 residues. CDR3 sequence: CASSSTGGRSTDTQYF. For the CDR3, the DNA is TGTGCCAGTAGTTCTACAGGGGGCAGGAGCACAGATACGCAGTATTTT.

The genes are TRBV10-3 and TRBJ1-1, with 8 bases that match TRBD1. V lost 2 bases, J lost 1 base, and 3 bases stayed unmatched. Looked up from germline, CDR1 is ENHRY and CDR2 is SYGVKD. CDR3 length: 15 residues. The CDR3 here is CAISERGQENTEAFF. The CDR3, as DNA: TGTGCCATCAGTGAGAGGGGACAGGAGAACACTGAAGCTTTCTTT.

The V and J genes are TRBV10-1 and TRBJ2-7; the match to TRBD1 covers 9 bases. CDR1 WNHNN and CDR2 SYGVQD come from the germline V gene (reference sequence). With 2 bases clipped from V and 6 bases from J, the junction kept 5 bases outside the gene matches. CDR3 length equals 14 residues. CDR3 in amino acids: CASSETGTGSEQYF. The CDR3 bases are TGCGCCAGCAGTGAGACCGGGACAGGGAGCGAGCAGTACTTC.

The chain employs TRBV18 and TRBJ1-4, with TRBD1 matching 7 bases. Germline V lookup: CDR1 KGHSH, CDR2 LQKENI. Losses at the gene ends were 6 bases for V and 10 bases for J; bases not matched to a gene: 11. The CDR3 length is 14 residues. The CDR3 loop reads CASSDRVPDGKLFF. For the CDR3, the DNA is TGTGCCAGCTCTGACAGGGTTCCCGACGGAAAACTGTTTTTT.

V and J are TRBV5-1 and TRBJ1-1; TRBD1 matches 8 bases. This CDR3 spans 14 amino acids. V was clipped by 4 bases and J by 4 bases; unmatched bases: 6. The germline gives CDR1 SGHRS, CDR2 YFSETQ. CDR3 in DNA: TGCGCCAGCAGCCCGGGACAGGCGAGCACTGAAGCTTTCTTT. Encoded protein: CASSPGQASTEAFF. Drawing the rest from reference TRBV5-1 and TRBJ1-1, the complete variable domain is KAGVTQTPRYLIKTRGQQVTLSCSPISGHRSVSWYQQTPGQGLQFLFEYFSETQRNKGNFPGRFSGRQFSNSRSEMNVSTLELGDSALYLCASSPGQASTEAFFGQGTRLTVV.

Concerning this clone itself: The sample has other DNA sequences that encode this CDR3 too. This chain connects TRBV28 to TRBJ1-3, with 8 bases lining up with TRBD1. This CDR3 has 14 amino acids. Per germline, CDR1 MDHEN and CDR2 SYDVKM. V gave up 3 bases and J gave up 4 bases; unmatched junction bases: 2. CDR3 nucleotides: TGTGCCAGCAGTTTCAGGGGGCTCGGAAACACCATATATTTT. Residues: CASSFRGLGNTIYF.

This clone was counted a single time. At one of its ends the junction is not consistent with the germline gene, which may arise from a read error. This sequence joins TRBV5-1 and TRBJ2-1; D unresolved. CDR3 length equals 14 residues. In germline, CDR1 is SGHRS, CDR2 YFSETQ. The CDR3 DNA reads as TGCGCCAGCAGCTCCGAACCCTCCTCCAATGAGCAGTTCTTC. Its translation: CASSSEPSSNEQFF.

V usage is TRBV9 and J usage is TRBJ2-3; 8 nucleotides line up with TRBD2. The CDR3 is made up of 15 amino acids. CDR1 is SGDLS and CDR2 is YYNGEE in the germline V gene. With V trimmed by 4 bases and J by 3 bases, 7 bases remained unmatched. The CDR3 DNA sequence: TGTGCCAGCAGCCCCCGGGGACTAGAGACAGATACGCAGTATTTT. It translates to CASSPRGLETDTQYF.

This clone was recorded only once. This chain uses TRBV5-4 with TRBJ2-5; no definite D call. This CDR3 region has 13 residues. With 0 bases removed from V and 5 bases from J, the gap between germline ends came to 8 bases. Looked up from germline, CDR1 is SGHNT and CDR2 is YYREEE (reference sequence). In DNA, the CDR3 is TGTGCCAGCAGCTTGGAGGCAGCGGAGACCCAGTACTTC. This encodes CASSLEAAETQYF.